This entry concerns a single T cell receptor beta chain. Its target is not known. The donors comprised healthy bone marrow donors. While unrecorded immune exposures were likely, the donors were nominally healthy when sampled. This sample is drawn from a study of cytomegalovirus exposure and HLA in healthy donors. CDR3 length: 16 residues. Germline assignment: CDR1 SGDLS and CDR2 YYNGEE. Losses at the gene ends were 0 bases for V and 7 bases for J; bases not matched to a gene: 9. General study results and limits: A few V segments could not be told apart, such as TRBV6-2 and TRBV6-3, and were left out. The authors enumerated over 150 TCR beta chains as linked to cytomegalovirus.

The PCR ran on 60 Vbeta and 13 Jbeta primers. Some clones are missing from TCRdb's copy, which holds only in-frame ones; the method was immunoSEQ multiplex PCR. This listing includes under 150,000 clones. This TCR came from a woman aged 60-75 years in good health and CMV-seronegative. This chain joins TRBV9 and TRBJ2-2; 7 bases are a match to TRBD2. Sequenced: PBMCs. For the CDR3, the DNA is TGTGCCAGCAGCGTAGGACTCATAGGGAGGGACGGGGAGCTGTTTTTT. This encodes CASSVGLIGRDGELFF. Based on the CDR3 plus reference TRBV9 and TRBJ2-2, the full variable domain is DSGVTQTPKHLITATGQRVTLRCSPRSGDLSVYWYQQSLDQGLQFLIQYYNGEERAKGNILERFSAQQFPDLHSELNLSSLELGDSALYFCASSVGLIGRDGELFFGEGSRLTVL.